A selection of T cell receptor beta chains follows, all from one sample in a study of Ad26.COV2.S vaccination and SARS-CoV-2 variants. Method: immunoSEQ multiplex PCR; TCRdb's copy keeps in-frame clones and lacks some. The profile shows approximately 400,000 clones, about 92% of them singletons. The sample here was peripheral blood, taken after recovery from COVID-19. The receptors stem from a human donor who had recovered from COVID-19. Both conserved end residues are part of each CDR3. The D gene is left open where the match is weak. Clone size, where shown, is once, few, many, or a class for clones that have expanded.

v_call	d_call	j_call	clone_size	cdr3_length	cdr3_nt	cdr3_aa
TRBV3-1/TRBV3-2	TRBD2	TRBJ2-7	.	14	TGTGCCAGCAGCCGAACGGGAGGGCCCTACGAGCAGTACTTC	CASSRTGGPYEQYF
TRBV12-3/TRBV12-4	TRBD1	TRBJ2-7	.	13	TGTGCCAGCAGTCACCAGGACAGGGGCGAGCAGTACTTC	CASSHQDRGEQYF
TRBV19	.	TRBJ2-7	.	14	TGTGCCAGTAGTATAGAGGATAACAGGGCCGAGCAGTACTTC	CASSIEDNRAEQYF
TRBV5-6	.	TRBJ1-5	.	13	TGTGCCAGCAGCTTGGCCAGGGGACAGCCCCAGCATTTT	CASSLARGQPQHF
TRBV7-8	.	TRBJ2-7	.	13	TGTGCCAGCAGCTTTGGGGACTTCTACGAGCAGTACTTC	CASSFGDFYEQYF
TRBV18	TRBD1	TRBJ1-2	.	14	TGTGCCAGCTCGAATTCTCAGGGGGCGGATGGCTACACCTTC	CASSNSQGADGYTF
TRBV7-2	TRBD1	TRBJ1-2	.	15	TGTGCCAGCAAGCTAGGGACAGGGGAGTACTATGGCTACACCTTC	CASKLGTGEYYGYTF
TRBV29-1	.	TRBJ1-1	.	17	TGCAGCGTTTTCCTACTTCGAACGGGCCTCATGAACACTGAAGCTTTCTTT	CSVFLLRTGLMNTEAFF
TRBV29-1	.	TRBJ1-5	.	14	TGCAGCGTTGGCGGGAAATATAGCAATCAGCCCCAGCATTTT	CSVGGKYSNQPQHF
TRBV7-2	.	TRBJ1-1	.	14	TGTGCCAGCAGCTCCTGGGGTGTCGGGACAAAAGCTTTCTTT	CASSSWGVGTKAFF
TRBV9	TRBD1	TRBJ1-4	.	13	TGTGCCAGCAGCGACGGGACAGCTGAAAAACTGTTTTTT	CASSDGTAEKLFF
TRBV29-1	.	TRBJ1-2	.	13	TGCAGCGCTGAGCTGACTCTCTTGGATGGCTACACCTTC	CSAELTLLDGYTF
TRBV28	TRBD1	TRBJ1-2	.	13	TGTGCCAGCACTTTGGGACAGGGTGTGGACTACACCTTC	CASTLGQGVDYTF
TRBV29-1	.	TRBJ2-7	.	13	TGCAGCGTGGCCTCACGGGAACTATACGAGCAGTACTTC	CSVASRELYEQYF
TRBV29-1	.	TRBJ2-5	.	15	TGCAGCGTTGGAGGCAGGCTGGGGTCGAGAGAGACCCAGTACTTC	CSVGGRLGSRETQYF
TRBV7-8	.	TRBJ1-2	.	17	TGTGCCAGCAGCTATCGAGGGAGGGGAGGTGAAAAATATGGCTACACCTTC	CASSYRGRGGEKYGYTF
TRBV5-6	.	TRBJ1-1	.	13	TGTGCCAGCAGCCGGAGGTGGGTCACTGAAGCTTTCTTT	CASSRRWVTEAFF
TRBV11-3	TRBD2	TRBJ2-3	once	18	TGTGCCAGCAGCTTAGATCAGCCGACTAGCGGGGATACAGATACGCAGTATTTT	CASSLDQPTSGDTDTQYF
TRBV5-6	.	TRBJ2-5	.	15	TGTGCCAGCAGCTTTGAGGTTGGGGAACAAGAGACCCAGTACTTC	CASSFEVGEQETQYF
TRBV7-6	TRBD1	TRBJ1-1	once	16	TGTGCCAGCAGACCTCTAGACAGGGGAACGAACACTGAAGCTTTCTTT	CASRPLDRGTNTEAFF
TRBV7-2	.	TRBJ1-4	.	13	TGTGCCAGCAGCTTTTGGGGAGATGAAAAACTGTTTTTT	CASSFWGDEKLFF
TRBV6-2/TRBV6-3	.	TRBJ1-5	once	14	TGTGCCAGCAGTTACGTTTGGGGGACTCAGCCCCAGCATTTT	CASSYVWGTQPQHF
TRBV12-5	TRBD2	TRBJ2-5	.	15	TGTGCTAGTGGTTTGGCCGCGGGGGGGCAAGAGACCCAGTACTTC	CASGLAAGGQETQYF
TRBV10-1	TRBD2	TRBJ2-3	once	16	TGCGCCAGCAGTGGGACTAGCGGGGGACTCACAGATACGCAGTATTTT	CASSGTSGGLTDTQYF
TRBV6-6	.	TRBJ1-5	.	15	TGTGCCAGCAGTTACTCCGGGGTGGTATCCCAGCCCCAGCATTTT	CASSYSGVVSQPQHF
TRBV11-2	TRBD1	TRBJ1-1	.	14	TGTGCCATCCGCGGGACAGCATTGAACACTGAAGCTTTCTTT	CAIRGTALNTEAFF
TRBV25-1	TRBD1	TRBJ1-1	.	16	TGTGCCAGCCGACAACCAGGGGGCGCGAGGAACACTGAAGCTTTCTTT	CASRQPGGARNTEAFF
TRBV9	.	TRBJ1-1	.	14	TGTGCCAGCAGCCGAGGACTACGGGACACTGAAGCTTTCTTT	CASSRGLRDTEAFF
TRBV25-1	.	TRBJ1-3	.	15	TGTGCCAGCAGTGAATGGGGGACGGCTGGAAACACCATATATTTT	CASSEWGTAGNTIYF
TRBV5-4	.	TRBJ2-2	.	15	TGTGCCAGCAGCAACCCCCAGACAGGAACCGGGGAGCTGTTTTTT	CASSNPQTGTGELFF
TRBV3-1/TRBV3-2	.	TRBJ1-6	.	14	TGTGCCAGCCGGTGGACAGCCTATAATTCACCCCTCCACTTT	CASRWTAYNSPLHF
TRBV3-1/TRBV3-2	.	TRBJ2-7	.	15	TGTGCCAGCAGCCAAGAGCCCTTACCCTCCTACGAGCAGTACTTC	CASSQEPLPSYEQYF
TRBV27	.	TRBJ2-5	.	14	TGTGCCAGCAGTTTTAAGGGACTCCAAGAGACCCAGTACTTC	CASSFKGLQETQYF
TRBV12-3/TRBV12-4	.	TRBJ2-1	.	11	TGTGCCAGCATCATTGGGGGTTTCTGGTTCTTC	CASIIGGFWFF
TRBV12-5	.	TRBJ1-1	.	12	TGTGCTAGTGGTTTGGTACCTAGAGGGCTTCTCTTT	CASGLVPRGLLF
TRBV6-6	.	TRBJ2-1	.	15	TGTGCCAGCAGTTACCGTCAGGGCAAGATCAATGAGCAGTTCTTC	CASSYRQGKINEQFF
TRBV2	TRBD1	TRBJ1-3	.	13	TGTGCTTCAGGACAGGGGAACGGAAACACCATATATTTT	CASGQGNGNTIYF
TRBV10-1	.	TRBJ2-5	once	13	TGCGCCAGCAGTGAGGGCCACCAAGAGACCCAGTACTTC	CASSEGHQETQYF
TRBV3-1/TRBV3-2	.	TRBJ1-6	few	17	TGTGCCAGCAGCCAAGATCGTCGGGGGAGCTATAATTCACCCCTCCACTTT	CASSQDRRGSYNSPLHF
TRBV6-5	.	TRBJ1-4	.	12	TGTGCCAGCAGCCCAGGAGGTGAAAAACTGTTTTTT	CASSPGGEKLFF
TRBV5-1	.	TRBJ1-1	.	15	TGCGCCAGCAGCTTGGATTCAGGGGTCAGCACTGAAGCTTTCTTT	CASSLDSGVSTEAFF
TRBV2	.	TRBJ2-2	once	12	TGTGCCAGCAGTTGGATTCCCGGGGAGCTGTTTTTT	CASSWIPGELFF
TRBV2	.	TRBJ2-7	.	13	TGTGCCAGCAGAAGGGACGGGACCTACGAGCAGTACTTC	CASRRDGTYEQYF
TRBV10-1	TRBD1	TRBJ2-3	.	16	TGCGCCAGCAGTGACCCTCCGGGACAGTTCACAGATACGCAGTATTTT	CASSDPPGQFTDTQYF
TRBV6-6	.	TRBJ1-1	.	13	TGTGCCAGCTCTGGACTGAGAAACACTGAAGCTTTCTTT	CASSGLRNTEAFF
TRBV5-5	.	TRBJ2-7	.	15	TGTGCCAGCAGCTTGGGGTCCGGGTTAACCTACGAGCAGTACTTC	CASSLGSGLTYEQYF